These 28 T cell receptor beta chains came from one sample sequenced in a study of blood T cells in healthy people across ages. Next came a second PCR, run for roughly 6 to 11 cycles, which used a sample-barcoded 5' primer along with a J-beta primer mix. TCRdb reprocessed the 5' RACE reads via MiXCR and lists one record per CDR3 protein. The data show fewer than 950,000 distinct CDR3 sequences, about 34% seen once. The sequenced material came from blood. These receptors all stem from a young man in good health.

This chain links TRBV25-1 with TRBJ2-1, with 10 bases aligning to TRBD2. The CDR3 runs to 15 residues. Trimming at V came to 5 bases and at J to 8 bases, leaving 9 bases not matched to a gene. Germline lookup yields CDR1 MGHDK and CDR2 SYGVNS. This chain's CDR3 is CASSQAGGPWDEQFF. In DNA, the CDR3 is TGTGCCAGCAGTCAAGCGGGGGGGCCTTGGGATGAGCAGTTCTTC.

The chain joins TRBV5-1 to TRBJ2-3, with TRBD1 matching 7 bases. The germline CDR1 and CDR2 sequences are SGHRS and YFSETQ. Germline trimming cut 4 bases from V and 4 bases from J; bases unmatched to any gene: 6. The CDR3 is made up of 14 amino acids. CDR3 in DNA: TGCGCCAGCAGCCCCGGGACAGCCGCAGATACGCAGTATTTT. The encoded protein is CASSPGTAADTQYF. The whole variable domain, remainder taken from reference TRBV5-1 and TRBJ2-3, is KAGVTQTPRYLIKTRGQQVTLSCSPISGHRSVSWYQQTPGQGLQFLFEYFSETQRNKGNFPGRFSGRQFSNSRSEMNVSTLELGDSALYLCASSPGTAADTQYFGPGTRLTVL.

J is TRBJ1-5 and V is TRBV2; D call uncertain. Germline-derived CDR1 and CDR2 are SNHLY and FYNNEI. The CDR3 consists of 14 residues. The V end lost 3 bases, the J end lost 3 bases, and 9 bases lay between the germline ends. CDR3 coding DNA: TGTGCCAGCAGTGAGCAACAGAACAATCAGCCCCAGCATTTT. It encodes CASSEQQNNQPQHF.

This clonotype has ten or more counts. J is TRBJ2-5 and V is TRBV11-2, with TRBD2 matching 10 bases. Trimming took 0 bases from V and 0 from J; bases not matched to a gene: 1. CDR1 and CDR2 from the germline V gene are SGHAT and FQNNGV. This CDR3 spans 16 amino acids. This CDR3 is CASSLELAGDQETQYF. CDR3 nucleotide sequence: TGTGCCAGCAGCTTAGAGCTAGCGGGGGACCAAGAGACCCAGTACTTC.

This chain uses TRBV28 with TRBJ1-1; D possibly corresponds to TRBD1 (5 bases). V shed 3 bases and J shed 1 base, with 12 bases lying between them. The germline gives CDR1 MDHEN, CDR2 SYDVKM. The CDR3 runs to 15 residues. CDR3 sequence reads: CASSFPDSGNTEAFF. DNA for the CDR3: TGTGCCAGCAGTTTCCCCGACAGCGGGAACACTGAAGCTTTCTTT.

This chain's CDR3 is CASSGGTVGTDTQYF. For the CDR3, the DNA is TGTGCCAGCAGCGGAGGGACTGTCGGCACAGATACGCAGTATTTT. The chain carries TRBV9 and TRBJ2-3; weak D call: TRBD2 (6 bases). V was clipped by 3 bases and J by 1 base, with 12 bases between them. Germline-derived CDR1 and CDR2 are SGDLS and YYNGEE. The length of the CDR3 is 15 residues.

This clonotype occurred a few times. The chain has TRBV27 and TRBJ2-4, with TRBD1 matching over 8 bases. This CDR3 contains 14 residues. The germline gives CDR1 MNHEY, CDR2 SMNVEV (reference sequence). The V segment lost 1 base and the J segment 6 bases; nucleotides outside the gene matches: 2. The CDR3 loop reads CASSLFTGGNIQYF. Written as DNA, the CDR3 is TGTGCCAGCAGTTTATTTACAGGGGGAAACATTCAGTACTTC.

The chain joins TRBV6-2 or TRBV6-3 to TRBJ2-2, with 9 bases matching TRBD2. This CDR3 contains 15 residues. CDR1 and CDR2 (germline): MNHEY, SVGEGT. V dropped 6 bases and J dropped 1; count of bases not matched to a gene: 3. In DNA form, the CDR3 reads TGTGCCAGCAGCAGACTAGCGGTGAACACCGGGGAGCTGTTTTTT. Its protein is CASSRLAVNTGELFF.

The chain is built from TRBV11-1 and TRBJ2-7, with TRBD1 matching over 9 bases. Germline CDR1 reads SGHAT; CDR2 reads FQDESV (reference sequence). The junction had 12 bases not matched to a gene; V was cut back by 2 bases and J by 7 bases. CDR3 size: 16 residues. CDR3 bases: TGTGCCAGCAGCTTATACTTCGGACAGGGGTACAATGAGCAGTACTTC. As protein: CASSLYFGQGYNEQYF.

This clonotype appeared a few times. Germline and junction disagree at one end, which may indicate a read error. J is TRBJ2-1 and V is TRBV7-7, with 7 bases fitting TRBD2. With the DNA end fitting TRBJ2-7 better, the J assignment may be wrong. This CDR3 region has 13 residues. CDR1 SSHAT and CDR2 FNYEAQ come from the germline V gene (reference sequence). The DNA of the CDR3 is TGTGCTAGCAGCCCCGGGACTAACAATGAGCAGTACTTC. Its protein is CASSPGTNNEQYF.

The chain employs TRBV15 and TRBJ2-3, with D uncertain. Per the germline V gene, CDR1 is LNHNV and CDR2 is YYDKDF (reference sequence). The CDR3 has 17 amino acids. V lost 0 bases, J lost 4 bases, and 17 bases lay in between. CDR3 sequence (DNA): TGTGCCACCAGCAGAGAAAGGGTCACCGAGTGGTCAGATACGCAGTATTTT. It encodes CATSRERVTEWSDTQYF. Based on the CDR3 plus reference TRBV15 and TRBJ2-3, the full variable domain is DAMVIQNPRYQVTQFGKPVTLSCSQTLNHNVMYWYQQKSSQAPKLLFHYYDKDFNNEADTPDNFQSRRPNTSFCFLDIRSPGLGDTAMYLCATSRERVTEWSDTQYFGPGTRLTVL.

This chain joins TRBV25-1 and TRBJ2-2, with D perhaps TRBD2 (5 bases). The germline V gene encodes CDR1 MGHDK and CDR2 SYGVNS. V gave up 0 bases and J gave up 5 bases, with 7 bases separating them. CDR3 length: 14 amino acids. The CDR3 DNA is TGTGCCAGCAGTGAATATGAGGGTACCGGGGAGCTGTTTTTT. This translates into CASSEYEGTGELFF.

The chain joins TRBV13 to TRBJ1-2, with 7 positions matching TRBD1. The ends lost 1 base at V and 6 bases at J; junction bases unmatched: 8. Germline lookup yields CDR1 PRHDT and CDR2 FYEKMQ (reference sequence). The CDR3 is 15 amino acids. Written as DNA, the CDR3 is TGTGCCAGCAGCTTAGTACAGGACAGGTTTCATGGCTACACCTTC. Its translation: CASSLVQDRFHGYTF. The whole variable domain, filled in from reference TRBV13 and TRBJ1-2, reads AAGVIQSPRHLIKEKRETATLKCYPIPRHDTVYWYQQGPGQDPQFLISFYEKMQSDKGSIPDRFSAQQFSDYHSELNMSSLELGDSALYFCASSLVQDRFHGYTFGSGTRLTVV.

The gene calls are TRBV29-1 and TRBJ2-5; D is possibly TRBD1 or TRBD2 (5 bases each). CDR1 is SQVTM, CDR2 ANQGSEA, per germline. V was clipped by 4 bases and J by 1 base, with 7 bases between them. This CDR3 comprises 12 residues. CDR3 in amino acids: CSVAGSQETQYF. The CDR3 nucleotides read TGCAGCGTTGCAGGGAGCCAAGAGACCCAGTACTTC. The full variable domain, completed using reference TRBV29-1 and TRBJ2-5, is SAVISQKPSRDICQRGTSLTIQCQVDSQVTMMFWYRQQPGQSLTLIATANQGSEATYESGFVIDKFPISRPNLTFSTLTVSNMSPEDSSIYLCSVAGSQETQYFGPGTRLLVL.

This clonotype has more than one count but fewer than ten. The chain is built from TRBV27 and TRBJ2-3; D remains unclear. This CDR3 comprises 14 residues. Trimming cost V 2 bases and J 4 bases, with 10 bases left between them. The germline V gene has CDR1 MNHEY and CDR2 SMNVEV (reference sequence). CDR3 bases: TGTGCCAGCAGTTTAAATTCCCCCGCAGATACGCAGTATTTT. Its protein is CASSLNSPADTQYF.

This clonotype came up many times. This sequence joins TRBV6-4 and TRBJ1-2; 7 nucleotides agree with TRBD1. The CDR3 contains 16 residues. CDR1 MRHNA and CDR2 SNTAGT come from the germline V gene. V gave up 2 bases and J gave up 4 bases; unmatched junction bases: 10. The CDR3 region has the DNA TGTGCCAGCAGTGACCAGTACAGGGGCGAGAGCTATGGCTACACCTTC. This gives the protein CASSDQYRGESYGYTF.

The chain has TRBV12-3 or TRBV12-4 and TRBJ1-4, with no clear D. The CDR3 loop spans 11 amino acids. V dropped 4 bases and J dropped 8 bases, with 5 bases sitting between them. In DNA, the CDR3 is TGTGCCAGCAGTTCCGGGGAAAAACTGTTTTTT. Translating it yields CASSSGEKLFF.

This chain uses TRBV4-2 with TRBJ1-1; D unclear. Germline V gene lookup returns CDR1 LGHNA and CDR2 YNFKEQ. Trimming cost V 0 bases and J 3 bases, with 8 bases left between them. The CDR3 has 14 residues. The CDR3, as DNA: TGTGCCAGCAGCCAAGAACGAGGGCACACTGAAGCTTTCTTT. Amino acids: CASSQERGHTEAFF.

As to this clonotype: A much larger clone differs from this one at a single base, so this may be a read error. The gene calls are TRBV10-3 and TRBJ2-4, with TRBD2 matching 7 bases. The assigned J gene may be wrong: the sequence end matches TRBJ2-7 better. Germline lookup yields CDR1 ENHRY and CDR2 SYGVKD. This CDR3 is 14 amino acids long. The CDR3 region has the DNA TGTGCCATCAGGGAGTCGCTAGCGGACTACGAGCAGTACTTC. It specifies CAIRESLADYEQYF.

The chain recombines TRBV7-2 with TRBJ2-4, with TRBD2 identical over 11 bases. The assigned J gene may be wrong: the sequence end matches TRBJ2-7 better. CDR1 and CDR2 (germline): SGHTA, FQGNSA. CDR3 length equals 16 residues. The chain's CDR3 is CASSLVSLTSGDEQYF. DNA for the CDR3: TGTGCCAGCAGCTTAGTTTCCCTGACTAGCGGGGACGAGCAGTACTTC.

This clonotype was observed at least ten times. This chain connects TRBV7-3 to TRBJ2-3; 9 bases agree with TRBD1. Losses at the gene ends were 5 bases for V and 1 base for J; bases not matched to a gene: 4. Germline loops: CDR1 SGHTA, CDR2 FQGTGA. The CDR3 length is 15 residues. Here the CDR3 reads CASSPGTGRTDTQYF. CDR3 bases: TGTGCCAGCAGCCCCGGGACAGGGCGCACAGATACGCAGTATTTT.

The gene calls are TRBV6-6 and TRBJ1-6; D gene ambiguous. This CDR3 has 12 residues. V dropped 4 bases and J dropped 10 bases, with 8 bases sitting between them. The germline gives CDR1 MNHNY, CDR2 SVGAGI (reference sequence). The CDR3 sequence is CASSLLRSPLHF. For the CDR3, the DNA is TGTGCCAGCAGTTTGTTAAGGTCACCCCTCCACTTT.

DNA for the CDR3: TGTGCCAGCAGCATTTTGGGGACAGGGAACACCGGGGAGCTGTTTTTT. Its translation: CASSILGTGNTGELFF. The V gene is TRBV14, the J gene TRBJ2-2; 8 bases align to TRBD1. Germline CDR1 is SGHDN and CDR2 is FVKESK. V lost 5 bases to trimming and J lost 1 base; unmatched junction nucleotides: 6. This CDR3 region has 16 residues.

The CDR3 sequence: CSVWWGDTQYF. The DNA for the CDR3 is TGCAGCGTATGGTGGGGGGATACGCAGTATTTT. The chain joins TRBV29-1 to TRBJ2-3; D is perhaps TRBD1 or TRBD2 (5 bases each). CDR3 length equals 11 residues. Trimming removed 6 bases at V and 6 bases at J, with 10 bases between. The germline V gene encodes CDR1 SQVTM and CDR2 ANQGSEA.

The rearrangement links TRBV6-6 to TRBJ1-5; D uncertain. CDR1 is MNHNY and CDR2 is SVGAGI in the germline V gene (reference sequence). The CDR3 covers 14 residues. The V end lost 0 bases, the J end lost 3 bases, and 6 bases lay between the germline ends. CDR3 region: CASSYSGSNQPQHF. The CDR3 DNA reads TGTGCCAGCAGTTACTCAGGGTCCAATCAGCCCCAGCATTTT.

The rearrangement links TRBV20-1 to TRBJ2-1; no firm D call. Trimming left V 6 bases short and J 9 bases short, with 18 bases between. The CDR3 extends over 13 amino acids. In germline, CDR1 is DFQATT, CDR2 SNEGSKA (reference sequence). The CDR3 loop is CSALSRQGSEQFF. CDR3 DNA: TGCAGTGCACTTTCCCGTCAAGGTTCTGAGCAGTTCTTC.

To note about this clonotype: One end of the junction varies from germline; a read error may be responsible. The chain uses TRBV3-1 and TRBJ2-5, with D perhaps matching TRBD2 (6 bases). The J call is uncertain, as TRBJ2-7 better fits the DNA end. This CDR3 is built from 14 residues. Germline CDR1 is LGHDT and CDR2 is YNNKEL (reference sequence). In DNA, the CDR3 is TGTGCCGGCAGCTCTCGGGAGTCTGGATACGAGCAGTACTTC. Translated, it gives CAGSSRESGYEQYF.

The rearrangement uses TRBV7-2 and TRBJ2-5, with 7 bases aligning to TRBD2. This CDR3 has 13 residues. Germline V gives CDR1 SGHTA, CDR2 FQGNSA. V lost 5 bases and J lost 11; bases outside the gene matches: 11. The CDR3 reads CASSDSSGARQYF. The DNA of the CDR3 is TGTGCCAGCAGCGACTCTAGCGGCGCAAGGCAGTACTTC.